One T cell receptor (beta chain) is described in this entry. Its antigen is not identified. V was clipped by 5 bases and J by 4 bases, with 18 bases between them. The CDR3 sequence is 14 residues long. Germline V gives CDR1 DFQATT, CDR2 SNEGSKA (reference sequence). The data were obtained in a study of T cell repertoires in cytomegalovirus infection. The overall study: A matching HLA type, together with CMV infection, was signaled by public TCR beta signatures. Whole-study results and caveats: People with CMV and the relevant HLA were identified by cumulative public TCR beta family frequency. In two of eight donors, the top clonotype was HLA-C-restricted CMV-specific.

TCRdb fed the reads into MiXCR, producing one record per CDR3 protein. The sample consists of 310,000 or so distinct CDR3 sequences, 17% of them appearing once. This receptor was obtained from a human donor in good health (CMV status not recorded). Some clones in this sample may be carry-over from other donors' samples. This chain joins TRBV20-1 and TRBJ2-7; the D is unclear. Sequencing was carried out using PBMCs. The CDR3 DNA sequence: TGCAGTGCTGGGGATTATGGGTCTATATACGAGCAGTACTTC. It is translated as CSAGDYGSIYEQYF.